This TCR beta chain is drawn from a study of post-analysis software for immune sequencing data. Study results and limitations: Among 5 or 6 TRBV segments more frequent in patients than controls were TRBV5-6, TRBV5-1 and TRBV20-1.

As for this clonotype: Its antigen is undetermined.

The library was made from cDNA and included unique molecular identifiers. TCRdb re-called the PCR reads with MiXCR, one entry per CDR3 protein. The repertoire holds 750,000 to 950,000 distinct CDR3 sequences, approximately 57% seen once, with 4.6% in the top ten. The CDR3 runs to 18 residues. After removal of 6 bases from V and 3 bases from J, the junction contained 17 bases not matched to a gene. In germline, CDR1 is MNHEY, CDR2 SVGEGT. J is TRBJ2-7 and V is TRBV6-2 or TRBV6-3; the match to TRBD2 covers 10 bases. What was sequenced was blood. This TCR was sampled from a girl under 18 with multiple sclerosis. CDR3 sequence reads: CASSDGFGLAGVFYEQYF. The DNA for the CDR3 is TGTGCCAGCAGCGACGGTTTCGGTCTAGCGGGAGTTTTCTACGAGCAGTACTTC.